Below, one TCR beta chain is given with its context. The antigen remains unidentified. This entry belongs to a study of T cells after yellow fever vaccination. Study-wide findings and caveats: Abundant clonotypes (contaminants from the bulk population) could be present in FACS-sorted repertoires.

The germline CDR1 and CDR2 sequences are MNHNY and SVGAGI (reference sequence). With 2 bases clipped from V and 5 bases from J, the junction kept 4 bases outside the gene matches. The CDR3 length is 14 residues. 5'RACE template switching generated TCR cDNA, adding a universal primer site and UMIs. Using its own MiXCR run on the 5' RACE reads, TCRdb lists one record per CDR3 protein. This sample has some 220,000 distinct CDR3 sequences; roughly 3.3% occur once, and the top ten carry about 3%. The J gene is TRBJ1-2, the V gene TRBV6-6; TRBD1 aligns across 8 bases. The sample consisted of CD4+ T cells sorted from PBMCs, taken 10 days after the yellow fever booster vaccination. The sequence was obtained from a man between 18 and 29 years old who received the YFV17D yellow fever vaccine. CDR3 sequence: CASSYPRQGYGYTF. The CDR3 DNA follows: TGTGCCAGCAGTTACCCTAGACAGGGGTATGGCTACACCTTC.